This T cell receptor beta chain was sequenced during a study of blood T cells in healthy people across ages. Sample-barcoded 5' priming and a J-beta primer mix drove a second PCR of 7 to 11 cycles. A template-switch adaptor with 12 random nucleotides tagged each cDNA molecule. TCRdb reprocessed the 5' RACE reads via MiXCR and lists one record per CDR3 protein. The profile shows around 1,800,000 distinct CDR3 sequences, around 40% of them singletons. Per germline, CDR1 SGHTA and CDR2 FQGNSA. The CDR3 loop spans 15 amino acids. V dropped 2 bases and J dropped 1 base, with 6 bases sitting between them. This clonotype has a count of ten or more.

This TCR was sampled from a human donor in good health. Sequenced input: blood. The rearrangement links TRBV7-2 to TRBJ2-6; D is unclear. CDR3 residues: CASSLKGSGANVLTF. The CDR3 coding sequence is TGTGCCAGCAGCTTAAAGGGATCTGGGGCCAACGTCCTGACTTTC.